A selection of T cell receptor beta chains follows, all from one sample in a study of T cells in Graves' hyperthyroidism and ophthalmopathy. TCRdb re-called the multiplex PCR reads with MiXCR, one entry per CDR3 protein. The data contain some 510,000 distinct CDR3 sequences, 20% to 25% of them singletons. The sequencing input was blood. The receptors were gathered from a man between 18 and 29 years old with Graves' hyperthyroidism. CDR3s include the opening cysteine and the closing phenylalanine or tryptophan. A D gene is named only where the DNA matches it firmly. Only some rows state a clone size, as once, few, many or a class for expanded clones.

clone size: many
J gene: TRBJ1-2
V gene: TRBV6-1
D gene: NA
CDR3 DNA: TGTGCCACAGTCAGAGGGACTAACTATGGCTACACCTTC
CDR3 protein: CATVRGTNYGYTF

clone size: many
J gene: TRBJ2-5
V gene: TRBV12-5
D gene: NA
CDR3 DNA: TGTGCTAGTGGTTTGGCAGCCCCGAGGACCCAGTACTTC
CDR3 protein: CASGLAAPRTQYF

clone size: NA
J gene: TRBJ2-2
V gene: TRBV12-3/TRBV12-4
D gene: NA
CDR3 DNA: TGTGCCAGCGGCCATTGGGGGGGGCAAGGGGAGCTGTTTTTT
CDR3 protein: CASGHWGGQGELFF

clone size: few
J gene: TRBJ2-2
V gene: TRBV2
D gene: TRBD1
CDR3 DNA: TGTGCCAGCAGAGGGGGCGAATGGGCTACCGGGGAGCTGTTTTTT
CDR3 protein: CASRGGEWATGELFF

clone size: NA
J gene: TRBJ2-7
V gene: TRBV6-1
D gene: TRBD2
CDR3 DNA: TGTGCCAGCAGGAATAGCGGGAGGGCCGATTACGAGCAGTACTTC
CDR3 protein: CASRNSGRADYEQYF

clone size: NA
J gene: TRBJ2-7
V gene: TRBV28
D gene: NA
CDR3 DNA: TGTGCCAGCAGCGAGAGGAAAGCGGGGGGACAGGGCGAGCAGTACTTC
CDR3 protein: CASSERKAGGQGEQYF

clone size: many
J gene: TRBJ2-2
V gene: TRBV12-3/TRBV12-4
D gene: NA
CDR3 DNA: TGTGCCAGCAGTTTTGCCCGAGGGGGGGGCACCGGGGAGCTGTTTTTT
CDR3 protein: CASSFARGGGTGELFF

clone size: NA
J gene: TRBJ2-5
V gene: TRBV12-3/TRBV12-4
D gene: NA
CDR3 DNA: TGTGCCAGCAGTTTCGTGGGGGCGGAGACCCAGTACTTC
CDR3 protein: CASSFVGAETQYF

clone size: many
J gene: TRBJ2-7
V gene: TRBV20-1
D gene: TRBD2
CDR3 DNA: TGCAGTGCTAGAGGCATGGGCGGGGGACCACTCTACGAGCAGTACTTC
CDR3 protein: CSARGMGGGPLYEQYF

clone size: many
J gene: TRBJ1-2
V gene: TRBV7-2
D gene: NA
CDR3 DNA: TGTGCCAGCAGCTTTGGACAGTTATATGGCTACACCTTT
CDR3 protein: CASSFGQLYGYTF

clone size: few
J gene: TRBJ1-5
V gene: TRBV28
D gene: NA
CDR3 DNA: TGTGCCAGCAGTTTCCCTTCCGGGCCCCAGCATTTT
CDR3 protein: CASSFPSGPQHF

clone size: few
J gene: TRBJ1-2
V gene: TRBV28
D gene: NA
CDR3 DNA: TGTGCCAGCAGTTTGTCCACCAATGGCTACACCTTC
CDR3 protein: CASSLSTNGYTF

clone size: many
J gene: TRBJ2-2
V gene: TRBV29-1
D gene: NA
CDR3 DNA: TGCAGCGTTGTTGGACCGATGAACACCGGGGAGCTGTTTTTT
CDR3 protein: CSVVGPMNTGELFF

clone size: few
J gene: TRBJ2-2
V gene: TRBV29-1
D gene: NA
CDR3 DNA: TGCAGCGTTAAAACGGGGGGCGCGAACACCGGGGAGCTGTTTTTT
CDR3 protein: CSVKTGGANTGELFF

clone size: NA
J gene: TRBJ2-5
V gene: TRBV4-2
D gene: NA
CDR3 DNA: TGTGCCAGCAGCCAAGATGGGCAGGGGAGTCCGGAGACCCAGTACTTC
CDR3 protein: CASSQDGQGSPETQYF

clone size: many
J gene: TRBJ2-5
V gene: TRBV24-1
D gene: NA
CDR3 DNA: TGTGCCACCAGTGATTTGGCAGGGGAGACCCAGTACTTC
CDR3 protein: CATSDLAGETQYF

clone size: many
J gene: TRBJ1-1
V gene: TRBV12-3/TRBV12-4
D gene: NA
CDR3 DNA: TGTGCCAGCAGTTTCAAGGTTCGGGGGACTGAAGCTTTCTTT
CDR3 protein: CASSFKVRGTEAFF

clone size: NA
J gene: TRBJ1-2
V gene: TRBV28
D gene: TRBD1
CDR3 DNA: TGTGCCAGCAGGTATCGGGACAGGAACTATGGCTACACCTTC
CDR3 protein: CASRYRDRNYGYTF

clone size: many
J gene: TRBJ2-7
V gene: TRBV12-3/TRBV12-4
D gene: NA
CDR3 DNA: TGTGCCAGCAGTTTATATCCGGAACAGATCTACGAGCAGTACTTC
CDR3 protein: CASSLYPEQIYEQYF

clone size: many
J gene: TRBJ2-5
V gene: TRBV27
D gene: TRBD1
CDR3 DNA: TGTGCCAGCAGTTTGGTACAGGGGGCGGAGACCCAGTACTTC
CDR3 protein: CASSLVQGAETQYF

clone size: NA
J gene: TRBJ1-5
V gene: TRBV12-3/TRBV12-4
D gene: TRBD1
CDR3 DNA: TGTGCCAGCAGTCCGGGACAGGGTCCCAATCAGCCCCAGCATTTT
CDR3 protein: CASSPGQGPNQPQHF

clone size: NA
J gene: TRBJ1-1
V gene: TRBV28
D gene: NA
CDR3 DNA: TGTGCCAGCAGTCCGCGCCTGGGACACATGAACACTGAATCTTTCTTT
CDR3 protein: CASSPRLGHMNTESFF

clone size: many
J gene: TRBJ2-2
V gene: TRBV20-1
D gene: TRBD2
CDR3 DNA: TGCAGTGCGAACCTAGCGGGATACACCGGGGAGCTGTTTTTT
CDR3 protein: CSANLAGYTGELFF

clone size: NA
J gene: TRBJ2-3
V gene: TRBV28
D gene: NA
CDR3 DNA: TGTGCCAGCAGTTCTTTGGGGGGCACAGATACGCAGTATTTT
CDR3 protein: CASSSLGGTDTQYF

clone size: many
J gene: TRBJ1-1
V gene: TRBV10-2
D gene: NA
CDR3 DNA: TGCGCCAGCAGTGTTTCCCGGGAAACTGGAGCTTTCTTT
CDR3 protein: CASSVSRETGAFF

clone size: NA
J gene: TRBJ1-2
V gene: TRBV9
D gene: NA
CDR3 DNA: TGTGCCAGCAGCGTAAACTTGTATGGCTACACCTTC
CDR3 protein: CASSVNLYGYTF

clone size: many
J gene: TRBJ1-2
V gene: TRBV6-5
D gene: NA
CDR3 DNA: TGTGCCAGCAGTTACGGGACGTTCTATGGCTACACCTTC
CDR3 protein: CASSYGTFYGYTF

clone size: NA
J gene: TRBJ2-7
V gene: TRBV12-3/TRBV12-4
D gene: TRBD1
CDR3 DNA: TGTGCCAGCACCCCGGGACAGGGGCCGTCCTACGAGCAGTACTTC
CDR3 protein: CASTPGQGPSYEQYF

clone size: NA
J gene: TRBJ2-5
V gene: TRBV12-3/TRBV12-4
D gene: TRBD1
CDR3 DNA: TGTGCCAGCAGTCCGACAGGGGATGGGACCCAGTACTTC
CDR3 protein: CASSPTGDGTQYF

clone size: NA
J gene: TRBJ2-5
V gene: TRBV7-8
D gene: NA
CDR3 DNA: TGTGCCAGCAGCTTAGTCGGCGGGAACCCTCGAGAGACCCAGTACTTC
CDR3 protein: CASSLVGGNPRETQYF

clone size: few
J gene: TRBJ2-5
V gene: TRBV6-4
D gene: TRBD2
CDR3 DNA: TGTGCCAGCAGTGAAGGCGGGGGGGCTGAGACCCAGTACTTC
CDR3 protein: CASSEGGGAETQYF

clone size: few
J gene: TRBJ2-2
V gene: TRBV12-3/TRBV12-4
D gene: TRBD1
CDR3 DNA: TGTGCCAGCAGTTTAAACAGGGGCGCGATCACCGGGGAGCTGTTTTTT
CDR3 protein: CASSLNRGAITGELFF

clone size: many
J gene: TRBJ2-7
V gene: TRBV20-1
D gene: NA
CDR3 DNA: TGCAGTTCCCGAGCACAGGGCTACGAGCAGTACTTC
CDR3 protein: CSSRAQGYEQYF

clone size: many
J gene: TRBJ1-1
V gene: TRBV12-3/TRBV12-4
D gene: NA
CDR3 DNA: TGTGCCAGCAGTTCTAGTCCCCCTTGGAACACTGAAGCTTTCTTT
CDR3 protein: CASSSSPPWNTEAFF

clone size: many
J gene: TRBJ1-2
V gene: TRBV25-1
D gene: TRBD1
CDR3 DNA: TGTGCCAGCAGAGCCGGGACAGGGGGCAACAACTATGGCTACACCTTC
CDR3 protein: CASRAGTGGNNYGYTF

clone size: many
J gene: TRBJ2-7
V gene: TRBV7-6
D gene: TRBD2
CDR3 DNA: TGTGCCAGCAGTCCTAGCGGGGTCGACGAGCAGTACTTC
CDR3 protein: CASSPSGVDEQYF

clone size: many
J gene: TRBJ2-7
V gene: TRBV13
D gene: NA
CDR3 DNA: TGTGCCAGCAGCCCCCTCCGAGCTCGCGAGCAGTACTTC
CDR3 protein: CASSPLRAREQYF

clone size: few
J gene: TRBJ2-7
V gene: TRBV9
D gene: NA
CDR3 DNA: TGTGCCAGCAGCGTATCTCCGGGGTACGAGCAGTACTTC
CDR3 protein: CASSVSPGYEQYF

clone size: NA
J gene: TRBJ1-5
V gene: TRBV19
D gene: TRBD1
CDR3 DNA: TGTGCCAGTAGTTGGGGACAGAATAGCAATCAGCCCCAGCATTTT
CDR3 protein: CASSWGQNSNQPQHF

clone size: many
J gene: TRBJ1-5
V gene: TRBV12-3/TRBV12-4
D gene: NA
CDR3 DNA: TGTGCCAGCAGTTTATGGGGGGCGGGCAATCAGCCCCAGCATTTT
CDR3 protein: CASSLWGAGNQPQHF

clone size: NA
J gene: TRBJ2-7
V gene: TRBV12-3/TRBV12-4
D gene: NA
CDR3 DNA: TGTGCCAGCAACCCCAGGGCGACCTACGAGCAGTACTTC
CDR3 protein: CASNPRATYEQYF

clone size: NA
J gene: TRBJ2-7
V gene: TRBV27
D gene: NA
CDR3 DNA: TGTGCCAGCAGGCTCGATGGTGTCAGCAGGTCCTACGAGCAGTACTTC
CDR3 protein: CASRLDGVSRSYEQYF

clone size: once
J gene: TRBJ2-7
V gene: TRBV20-1
D gene: TRBD1
CDR3 DNA: TGCAGTGTTCCGGGACAGGGTGCCTACGAGCAGGACTTC
CDR3 protein: CSVPGQGAYEQDF

clone size: NA
J gene: TRBJ2-5
V gene: TRBV6-5
D gene: NA
CDR3 DNA: TGTGCCAGCAGTTTAAGGGGTTCGGCCGGAGAGACCAAGTACTTC
CDR3 protein: CASSLRGSAGETKYF

clone size: few
J gene: TRBJ2-2
V gene: TRBV27
D gene: NA
CDR3 DNA: TGTGCCAGCAGTGCCGGTAGCGGGGAGCTGTTTTTT
CDR3 protein: CASSAGSGELFF

clone size: NA
J gene: TRBJ2-7
V gene: TRBV12-3/TRBV12-4
D gene: NA
CDR3 DNA: TGTGCCAGCAGTTTCATTTTCCCAGCCGAGCAGTACTTC
CDR3 protein: CASSFIFPAEQYF